There are many counts of the clone carrying this TCR beta chain. These data originate in a study of early T cells in non-severe SARS-CoV-2 infection. At the level of the study: Chains stayed unpaired after sequencing of bulk RNA from unsorted whole blood.

V was clipped by 6 bases and J by 3 bases; unmatched bases: 4. CDR3 length: 13 amino acids. CDR1 is MNHEY, CDR2 SMNVEV, per germline (reference sequence). Attachment of unique molecular identifiers to individual cDNA molecules was performed. MiXCR, run by TCRdb on the 5' RACE reads, gives a single entry per CDR3 protein. The sample carries about 50,000 distinct CDR3 sequences, 6.2% recorded once. The chain uses TRBV27 and TRBJ2-7, with 8 bases fitting TRBD2. Sequencing used whole blood, obtained at baseline. The sequence came from an adult who was a healthcare worker with PCR-confirmed SARS-CoV-2 infection or an uninfected control (not recorded which). This CDR3 is CASSLAGFYEQYF. CDR3 DNA: TGTGCCAGCAGCCTAGCGGGCTTCTACGAGCAGTACTTC.